These T cell receptor beta chains were read from a single sample in a study of blood T cell repertoires in COVID-19. Profiling relied on immunoSEQ multiplex PCR, and the TCRdb table lists in-frame clones only, not all of them. The sample includes 100,000 or so clones, 85% of them seen just once. The sequenced material came from peripheral blood. The receptors shown here come from a man in his sixties with acute or convalescent COVID-19. Both conserved end residues are part of each CDR3. The D gene is left open where the match is weak.

TGTGCCAGCAGTCGAAGGAGGGGCGAGAGCTACGAGCAGTACTTC | CASSRRRGESYEQYF | . | TRBJ2-7 | TRBV6-5 | 15
TGTGCCAGCAGCTCAGGGGACGTAAATGAAAAACTGTTTTTT | CASSSGDVNEKLFF | . | TRBJ1-4 | TRBV9 | 14
TGTGCCACCGTGACAGGGGGAAGCTACACCTTC | CATVTGGSYTF | TRBD1 | TRBJ1-2 | TRBV19 | 11
TGTGCCAGTAGTAGGACAGGGGAGTCCGCTGGAAACACCATATATTTT | CASSRTGESAGNTIYF | TRBD1 | TRBJ1-3 | TRBV19 | 16
TGTGCCAGCAGCTTGGGGACTAGCGGGAGTTGGTTC | CASSLGTSGSWF | TRBD2 | TRBJ2-7 | TRBV5-8 | 12
TGTGCCAGCTCAGGGGTAGCGGGCGGGGAGCTGTTTTTT | CASSGVAGGELFF | . | TRBJ2-2 | TRBV2 | 13
TGTGCCAGCAGCCCTAACCTCGGGACTAGCGGGAGCACAGATACGCAGTATTTT | CASSPNLGTSGSTDTQYF | TRBD2 | TRBJ2-3 | TRBV6-2/TRBV6-3 | 18
TGTGCCAGCCACGGACAGGGTAATTCACCCCTCCACTTT | CASHGQGNSPLHF | TRBD1 | TRBJ1-6 | TRBV18 | 13
TGTGCCAGCAGCTTAGGGCGGGCTACAGATACGCAGTATTTT | CASSLGRATDTQYF | . | TRBJ2-3 | TRBV11-3 | 14
TGTGCCAGCAGCAAAAGCCCCGGTGTCCAGTACTTC | CASSKSPGVQYF | . | TRBJ2-5 | TRBV14 | 12
TGTGCCAGCAGCCTCCTCCCAGGGAACACTGAAGCTTTCTTT | CASSLLPGNTEAFF | . | TRBJ1-1 | TRBV3-1/TRBV3-2 | 14
TGTGCCAGCGCGGGACCGGGGGCTTTCTTT | CASAGPGAFF | . | TRBJ1-1 | TRBV19 | 10
TGTGCCAGCAGTTTCTCACTAGTGGGCACAGATACGCAGTATTTT | CASSFSLVGTDTQYF | . | TRBJ2-3 | TRBV27 | 15
TGTGCCTGGAGTGGGACAGGAAGGGATTCACCCCTCCACTTT | CAWSGTGRDSPLHF | TRBD1 | TRBJ1-6 | TRBV30 | 14